The 6 T cell receptor beta chains below were found in one sample sequenced in a study of blood T cell repertoires in COVID-19. Profiled with immunoSEQ multiplex PCR; TCRdb holds only in-frame clones, not every one. The data show a few hundred thousand clones, 86% seen once. Material for sequencing was peripheral blood. The receptors stem from a woman aged 25 to 39 with active or convalescent COVID-19.

CDR3 sequence: CASRGTVAKNIQYF. For the CDR3, the DNA is TGTGCCAGCAGAGGGACAGTTGCCAAAAACATTCAGTACTTC. The chain carries TRBV2 and TRBJ2-4; 7 positions agree with TRBD1. Germline CDR1 reads SNHLY; CDR2 reads FYNNEI. The CDR3 has 14 residues. V trimming: 6 bases; J trimming: 1 base; junction bases outside the gene matches: 3.

Comment on this clone: At one end the junction does not follow the germline gene, possibly because of a read error. The rearrangement joins TRBV7-2 to TRBJ2-7, with 12 nucleotides matching TRBD2. The germline CDR1 and CDR2 sequences are SGHTA and FQGNSA. This CDR3 is built from 16 residues. This CDR3 reads CASSLAGGRSSYEQYF. The DNA of the CDR3 is TGTGCCAGCAGCCTAGCGGGGGGGCGTTCATCCTACGAGCAGTACTTC.

The rearrangement links TRBV2 to TRBJ2-6; TRBD1 agrees at 9 bases. V dropped 0 bases and J dropped 1; count of bases not matched to a gene: 19. Germline V gene lookup returns CDR1 SNHLY and CDR2 FYNNEI. The CDR3 is made up of 23 amino acids. The CDR3 loop reads CASSEALRGQGRRVGSGANVLTF. DNA for the CDR3: TGTGCCAGCAGTGAAGCGCTTCGGGGACAGGGCCGAAGGGTGGGTTCTGGGGCCAACGTCCTGACTTTC.

The CDR3 sequence: CASSYGTSGGGDTQYF. The CDR3 DNA reads TGCGCCAGCAGCTACGGGACTAGCGGGGGAGGGGATACGCAGTATTTT. The chain is built from TRBV5-1 and TRBJ2-3; 14 bases agree with TRBD2. Germline assignment: CDR1 SGHRS and CDR2 YFSETQ. V dropped 3 bases and J dropped 6; count of bases not matched to a gene: 6. The CDR3 totals 16 residues.

As DNA, the CDR3 is TGTGCCAGCAGCTTATCCCCAGGGGACACCGGGGAGCTGTTTTTT. Translation gives CASSLSPGDTGELFF. This rearrangement joins TRBV11-1 to TRBJ2-2; tentatively, D is TRBD1 (6 bases). The germline CDR1 and CDR2 sequences are SGHAT and FQDESV (reference sequence). The CDR3 consists of 15 residues. V was trimmed by 2 bases and J by 3 bases, leaving 10 bases between them. The full variable domain, in which reference TRBV11-1 and TRBJ2-2 provide the parts outside the CDR3, is EAEVAQSPRYKITEKSQAVAFWCDPISGHATLYWYRQILGQGPELLVQFQDESVVDDSQLPKDRFSAERLKGVDSTLKIQPAELGDSAMYLCASSLSPGDTGELFFGEGSRLTVL.

The CDR3 is CASILGTGANSPLHF. The DNA for the CDR3 is TGTGCCAGCATCCTAGGAACGGGAGCTAATTCACCCCTCCACTTT. The chain couples TRBV6-6 to TRBJ1-6; D not certain. V was clipped by 7 bases and J by 6 bases, with 16 bases between them. The germline gives CDR1 MNHNY, CDR2 SVGAGI (reference sequence). The CDR3 is 15 residues long.